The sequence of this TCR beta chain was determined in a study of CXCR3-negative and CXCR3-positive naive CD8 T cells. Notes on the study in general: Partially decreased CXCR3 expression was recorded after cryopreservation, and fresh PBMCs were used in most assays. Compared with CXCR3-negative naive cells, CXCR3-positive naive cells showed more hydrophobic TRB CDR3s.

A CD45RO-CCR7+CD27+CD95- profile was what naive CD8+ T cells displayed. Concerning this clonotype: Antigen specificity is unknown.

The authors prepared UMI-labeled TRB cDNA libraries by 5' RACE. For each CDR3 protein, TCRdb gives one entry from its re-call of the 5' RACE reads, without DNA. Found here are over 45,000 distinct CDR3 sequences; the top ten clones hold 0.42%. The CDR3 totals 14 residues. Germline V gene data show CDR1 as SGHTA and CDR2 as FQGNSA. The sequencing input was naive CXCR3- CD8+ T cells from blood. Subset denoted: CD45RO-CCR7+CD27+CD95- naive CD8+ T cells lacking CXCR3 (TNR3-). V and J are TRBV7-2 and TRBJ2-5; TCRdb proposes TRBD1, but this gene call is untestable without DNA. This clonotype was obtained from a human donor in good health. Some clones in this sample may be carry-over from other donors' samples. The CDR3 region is CASSLVPLGETQYF. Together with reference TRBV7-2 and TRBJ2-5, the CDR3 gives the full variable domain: GAGVSQSPSNKVTEKGKDVELRCDPISGHTALYWYRQSLGQGLEFLIYFQGNSAPDKSGLPSDRFSAERTGGSVSTLTIQRTQQEDSAVYLCASSLVPLGETQYFGPGTRLLVL.